The 3 T cell receptor beta chains listed next were all sequenced from one sample in a study of T cells after yellow fever vaccination. MiXCR, applied by TCRdb to the 5' RACE reads, yields one record per CDR3 protein. The profile covers approximately 260,000 distinct CDR3 sequences, with approximately 13% appearing a single time and roughly 0.5% taken by the ten largest. Sequenced material: CD4+ T cells sorted from PBMCs, taken 45 days after the yellow fever booster vaccination. These receptors originate from a man aged 25-45 years who received the YFV17D yellow fever vaccine.

The CDR3 sequence: CASSARTSANQETQYF. The CDR3 DNA sequence: TGTGCCAGCAGTGCCAGGACTAGCGCAAACCAAGAGACCCAGTACTTC. The rearrangement joins TRBV25-1 to TRBJ2-5, with 9 nucleotides matching TRBD2. The CDR3 loop spans 16 amino acids. Germline CDR1 is MGHDK and CDR2 is SYGVNS. V lost 4 bases, J lost 0 bases, and 6 bases stayed unmatched. The complete variable domain, with remaining parts taken from reference TRBV25-1 and TRBJ2-5, reads EADIYQTPRYLVIGTGKKITLECSQTMGHDKMYWYQQDPGMELHLIHYSYGVNSTEKGDLSSESTVSRIRTEHFPLTLESARPSHTSQYLCASSARTSANQETQYFGPGTRLLVL.

V usage is TRBV5-1 and J usage is TRBJ2-4; TRBD1 agrees at 9 bases. From germline, CDR1 is SGHRS and CDR2 YFSETQ. J was trimmed by 5 bases and V by 2 bases; bases with no gene match: 2. This CDR3 has 14 amino acids. CDR3 sequence (DNA): TGCGCCAGCAGCTTAGGACAGGGGCAAAACATTCAGTACTTC. Protein product: CASSLGQGQNIQYF.

This clonotype occurred a few times. The J gene is TRBJ2-2, the V gene TRBV18; TRBD2 matches at 11 bases. The junction had 12 bases not matched to a gene; V was cut back by 2 bases and J by 4 bases. Per germline, CDR1 KGHSH and CDR2 LQKENI. This CDR3 contains 19 residues. The CDR3 spells CASSPVQLAGVPGTGELFF. The CDR3 DNA reads TGTGCCAGCTCACCAGTCCAACTAGCGGGAGTACCAGGCACCGGGGAGCTGTTTTTT.